This note documents a single T cell receptor beta chain sequence. Its antigen is still unknown. No qualities accompany the bases; no much larger clone lies one base away. Library preparation employed RT-PCR. TCRdb shows the sequencer as NextSeq 550. TCRdb cleaned the public reads at Q25 with fastp, built clones with MiXCR and kept in-frame beta chains. Each entry is one CDR3 protein sequence, shown with its most common DNA and genes. Present in this sample are hundreds of thousands of distinct CDR3 sequences, 14% of which were seen just once. In total, the top ten clones hold 11% of the sample. This entry is derived from a study of patients and donors after allogeneic stem cell transplantation (dated by TCRdb to the early 2020s). The V end gives up 4 bases and the J end 7 bases, leaving 16 bases in the junction not matched to a gene. The germline V gene specifies SGDLS as CDR1 and YYNGEE as CDR2. Including cysteine and phenylalanine, the CDR3 has 16 amino acids. Only CDR3 DNA remains: 48 bases, in frame from the first base.

Sequencing was carried out using blood, either unsorted or a sorted T cell fraction (not recorded which). This TCR was sampled from a human donor who was either an allogeneic HSCT recipient or a stem cell or donor lymphocyte infusion donor (not recorded which). It is not recorded whose cells these are; they may come from a transplant donor. The chain links TRBV9 with TRBJ1-1; 7 central nucleotides agree with TRBD1. The CDR3 is CASSPPGGGGIIEAFF. The DNA sequence is given as TGTGCCAGCAGCCCCCCCGGAGGGGGCGGCATTATTGAAGCTTTCTTT.